This T cell receptor beta chain emerged from a study of T cell responses to AZD1222 COVID-19 vaccine. Study in general: Both about-4-week and about-12-week second-dose recipients were combined.

Study-wide points: At baseline, seropositivity was found in only a handful of AZD1222 recipients. Unmutated variant regions are reportedly the target of nearly half of TCRs that are spike-specific. CD4 TCRs linked to vaccination spanned spike, dominating at 160-218 and 743-854.

Here immunoSEQ multiplex PCR was the method, and the copy in TCRdb shows in-frame clones only, minus some. The table shows around 92,000 clones, with over 80% occurring only once. With V trimmed by 0 bases and J by 9 bases, 6 bases remained unmatched. This CDR3 is 15 amino acids long. Germline V lookup: CDR1 MRHNA, CDR2 SNTAGT. As regards this clone: The antigen remains unidentified.

This chain connects TRBV6-4 to TRBJ2-2, with TRBD2 identical over 8 bases. The clonotype originates from an adult in good health. This material consisted of peripheral blood, taken on day 0 of AZD1222 vaccination. The CDR3 spells CASSDSSGSVRELFF. Here the CDR3 DNA reads TGTGCCAGCAGTGACTCGAGCGGGAGCGTCAGGGAGCTGTTTTTT.